The clone carrying this TCR beta chain was counted at least ten times. Trimming took 0 bases from V and 7 from J; bases not matched to a gene: 9. Looked up from germline, CDR1 is SGHVS and CDR2 is FNYEAQ. The CDR3 sequence is 15 residues long. The record originates from a study of metastatic and nonmetastatic thyroid tumors. Study context: Repertoires were compared across blood and tumor or nodule tissue from malignant and benign thyroid patients.

Not a single patient had been given any form of treatment at any point before undergoing thyroid surgery. TCRdb re-clonotyped the PCR reads via MiXCR. The sample yields tens of thousands of clones, 9.5% to 13% seen once. The sequence was collected from a female donor with papillary thyroid cancer or a benign thyroid nodule (not recorded which). Some clones in this sample may be carry-over from other donors' samples. Sequencing input: blood. The chain combines TRBV7-6 with TRBJ2-7, with 7 bases that match TRBD2. CDR3 protein: CASSLALGGGREQYF. The CDR3 nucleotides are TGTGCCAGCAGCTTAGCGCTTGGGGGGGGTCGGGAGCAGTACTTC.